The following is a T cell receptor (beta chain) sequence with its context. The antigen remains unidentified. The V segment lost 6 bases and the J segment 8 bases; nucleotides outside the gene matches: 5. The CDR3 spans 14 residues. The germline gives CDR1 MNHEY, CDR2 SVGAGI. Time point in this sample: blood 2 weeks post-SBRT. Sample treatment: 15 Gy SBRT to primary tumor, nephrectomy 4 weeks later. Serial blood draws occurred at baseline and 2 and 4 weeks post-SBRT. This sample is part of a study of radiation and T cells in renal cell carcinoma. Notes on the study in general: No pretreatment tumor biopsies were available for baseline clonotypes.

Sequencing was performed with immunoSEQ multiplex PCR; in TCRdb, only in-frame clones are kept and a portion is missing. The table records about 26,000 clones, over 70% of them present only once. This receptor was identified in a man aged 60 to 75 with renal cell carcinoma. The V gene is TRBV6-5, the J gene TRBJ1-5, with TRBD1 identical over 12 bases. Material: blood, obtained from a patient whose treatment included radiotherapy and nephrectomy. CDR3 amino acids: CASSSGTGGEPQHF. The DNA for the CDR3 is TGTGCCAGCAGCTCCGGGACAGGGGGCGAGCCCCAGCATTTT.